This paragraph reports one TCR beta chain. What antigen it recognizes has not been identified. One base away there is no much larger clone; base qualities are not given. This record comes from a study of shared clonotypes between healthy human individuals (dated by TCRdb to 2020 to 2021). Background on the whole study: The cohort comprised a couple of women and a few men aged 18 to 49 years. Per donor, three plates each were used for CD4 naive and CD4 memory, two for CD8 naive, and one for CD8 memory. Libraries were prepared and TCR repertoires were sequenced by different laboratories using diverse techniques, in order to increase sequencing depth and limit assay-specific biases. Between about 0.9 and 9 billion PBMCs per donor were obtained by leukapheresis. Blood TCR repertoires of 5 or 6 healthy adults were deeply sequenced to estimate repertoire size and the extent of clonotype sharing between individuals. Summary of the overall study and its limitations: Compared with non-shared clonotypes, the clonotypes found in all four sorted-subset donors had higher generation probabilities. Rarefaction of sorted-subset datasets indicated incomplete sequencing despite the large sequencing depth. Sharing across a handful of donors was observed for around 5% of naive CD4, 3.5% of naive CD8, 2% to 2.5% of memory CD4, and roughly 0.4% of memory CD8 clonotypes. Sampling was restricted to blood, and TCR repertoires in tissue are likely to differ from TCR repertoires in blood. The genetic and exposure-history diversity represented was limited by the small number of donors. Based on pairwise subsampling, the degree of clonotype sharing among donors was expected to be affected by sequencing depth. Larger estimated clonotype richness was generally found for naive subsets than for memory subsets.

TCR CDR3 regions were amplified from genomic DNA by multiplex PCR using the deep immunoSEQ assay. Genomic DNA extracted from each cell subset was distributed evenly over all wells of several immunoSEQ 96-well plates, and each plate served as one replicate. For sorted subsets, about 200 ng genomic DNA, equal to tens of thousands of T cell genomes, was loaded into each replicate PCR. The purified libraries were quantified using a Qubit 3.0 fluorometer, sized with a Bioanalyzer 2100, and then quantified again using the KAPA Library Quantification kit. Each immunoSEQ 96-well plate was sequenced on its own single-read 150-cycle Illumina NextSeq 550 flow cell. For the original study's pipeline: Because only junctional sequences without quality scores were contained in the immunoSEQ output, filtering matching that applied to full-length reads could not be performed. Sequences were annotated with PyIR, a Python wrapper for IgBLAST v1.9, and V/J genes and CDR3 were assigned using IMGT germline references. Reads were removed for weak V/J assignments (E-value above 1e-6), missing CDR3, stop codons, out-of-frame junctions, or ambiguous translated residues. V3J clonotypes were defined as sequences sharing an identical inferred V gene, J gene, and CDR3 amino acid sequence. Percentage overlap between repertoires was calculated by dividing the number of shared unique clonotypes by the size of the smaller repertoire. Three approaches were used to assess repertoire richness: RTK rarefaction, the Chao1 estimator, and Recon v2.1 estimates of unobserved clonotypes. Generation probabilities were computed with OLGA for all TCRbeta clonotypes obtained by the gDNA method from a few donors. TCRdb limited this immuneACCESS table to in-frame rearrangements with V and J called. A share of clones is missing; checked studies link under half to unresolved V genes, and the rest is unexplained. The V and J calls and clone size come from that table; D and trimming were worked out from the DNA. The table for this sample lists roughly 700,000 clones; about 74% of them were counted only once. Of the sample, around 1.6% is held by the ten largest clones.

V and J lose 4 bases and 0 bases, and a span of 19 bases separates them. The germline V gene gives CDR1 as MGHRA and CDR2 as YSYEKL. The CDR3 measures 18 amino acids from cysteine to phenylalanine. The retained sequence is limited to the CDR3, 54 bases, with the frame set at the first base. Donors were healthy HIV-negative adults with no recently reported acute infections or vaccinations. Only Caucasian adults living in Nashville, Tennessee, USA were represented among the donors. CD4+ T cells were enriched through magnetic negative selection, after which naive cells were positively selected on CD45RA and the remaining negative fraction served as the memory subset. Blood was collected by leukapheresis, and PBMCs were isolated by Ficoll-Histopaque density gradient centrifugation and then cryopreserved in liquid nitrogen vapor phase. Analytical flow cytometry was used to check the purity and quantity of each magnetically sorted T cell population. Each sorted fraction had its genomic DNA isolated and then quantified by UV absorbance on a Nanodrop 2000c.

This chain is built from TRBV4-1 and TRBJ1-5, with the D gene not clear enough to name. Sample: memory CD4+ T cells sorted from blood. Reading the label with the study, this specimen's cell subset or site is: CD45RA-negative fraction. The source of this sequence is a woman in her twenties or thirties in good health. For the CDR3, the sequence is CASSPRPHRVYSNQPQHF. The DNA reads TGCGCCAGCAGCCCCCGTCCCCATCGGGTCTATAGCAATCAGCCCCAGCATTTT.